Listed here are 28 T cell receptor beta chains from one sample, sequenced in a study of OX40 agonist ivuxolimab in advanced cancers. The library was made by the immunoSEQ multiplex PCR assay. The table comes from immuneACCESS by way of TCRdb, which keeps in-frame sequences with V and J called. Part of the clones is missing from these tables; in studies checked, under half for an unresolved V gene and the rest for unknown reasons. The sample data list around 100,000 clones, and roughly nine tenths of these were observed just once. The ten biggest clones cover 2.6% of the sample. This sample comprised CD4+ or CD8+ T cells sorted from blood, obtained in a trial of the OX40 agonist ivuxolimab. The receptors come from an adult with an advanced solid tumor such as melanoma, head and neck, liver or kidney cancer.

The rearrangement links TRBV7-6 to TRBJ2-7, with D perhaps matching TRBD1 (5 bases). Trimming pared 2 bases from V and 0 bases from J, leaving 8 bases between. This CDR3 is 14 amino acids long. Germline lookup yields CDR1 SGHVS and CDR2 FNYEAQ. The CDR3 coding sequence is TGTGCCAGCAGCTTATTTAGGGGCTCCTACGAGCAGTACTTC. Protein product: CASSLFRGSYEQYF.

This clone turned up a few times. The chain joins TRBV4-1 to TRBJ1-1; D not certain. The CDR3 consists of 16 residues. V dropped 3 bases and J dropped 1 base, with 15 bases sitting between them. CDR1 and CDR2 (germline): MGHRA, YSYEKL. CDR3 in amino acids: CASSHQDTRSNTEAFF. DNA of the CDR3: TGCGCCAGCAGCCACCAGGATACGCGATCGAACACTGAAGCTTTCTTT.

The J gene is TRBJ2-1, the V gene TRBV10-3; 9 bases match TRBD2. The CDR3 extends over 18 amino acids. Germline assignment: CDR1 ENHRY and CDR2 SYGVKD. J lost 1 base, V lost 6 bases, and 13 bases had no gene match. The CDR3 DNA reads TGTGCCATCAGGGCGGGACTAGCTACCTTATCATCCTACAATGAGCAGTTCTTC. Its protein product is CAIRAGLATLSSYNEQFF.

This sequence joins TRBV19 and TRBJ1-5, with D maybe TRBD1 (6 bases). This CDR3 contains 15 residues. The germline CDR1 and CDR2 sequences are LNHDA and SQIVND (reference sequence). CDR3 sequence reads: CAVGAGVSSNQPQHF. The CDR3 nucleotides are TGTGCAGTGGGGGCAGGGGTGTCGAGCAATCAGCCCCAGCATTTT. The whole variable domain, filled in from reference TRBV19 and TRBJ1-5, reads DGGITQSPKYLFRKEGQNVTLSCEQNLNHDAMYWYRQDPGQGLRLIYYSQIVNDFQKGDIAEGYSVSREKKESFPLTVTSAQKNPTAFYLCAVGAGVSSNQPQHFGDGTRLSIL.

The chain has TRBV5-5 and TRBJ2-2; 9 bases are a match to TRBD2. V lost 4 bases, J lost 5 bases, and 9 bases stayed unmatched. The V gene's germline CDR1 is SGHKS and CDR2 YYEKEE (reference sequence). This CDR3 comprises 16 residues. CDR3 nucleotide sequence: TGTGCCAGCAGCCCTTCGCGGGAGGGCCGAACCGGGGAGCTGTTTTTT. Protein: CASSPSREGRTGELFF.

The chain joins TRBV28 to TRBJ2-3; 7 bases are a match to TRBD1. This CDR3 has 15 residues. Germline CDR1 reads MDHEN; CDR2 reads SYDVKM. V shed 6 bases and J 3 bases; nucleotides not matched to a gene: 9. The CDR3 region has the DNA TGTGCCAGCAGCAGGGGACAGTTGGGGACAGATACGCAGTATTTT. Translation: CASSRGQLGTDTQYF.

The chain couples TRBV10-3 to TRBJ2-5; a possible D gene is TRBD2 (5 bases). Trimming left V 6 bases short and J 5 bases short, with 19 bases between. CDR3 size: 15 residues. Germline assignment: CDR1 ENHRY and CDR2 SYGVKD. The CDR3 DNA is TGTGCCATCAGCGACGGGGTAGCCGGCGAGGAGACCCAGTACTTC. Translating it yields CAISDGVAGEETQYF.

CDR3: CASSPMGSSGNTIYF. CDR3 DNA: TGTGCCAGCTCACCAATGGGGAGCTCTGGAAACACCATATATTTT. The V gene is TRBV18, the J gene TRBJ1-3, with D uncertain. This CDR3 is built from 15 residues. Trimming took 2 bases from V and 0 from J, leaving 8 bases between them. Germline CDR1 KGHSH, CDR2 LQKENI.

This chain joins TRBV5-1 and TRBJ2-2, with TRBD2 matching 7 bases. Germline V gives CDR1 SGHRS, CDR2 YFSETQ. V trimming: 8 bases; J trimming: 6 bases; junction bases outside the gene matches: 13. CDR3 length: 15 residues. The CDR3 coding sequence is TGCGCCAGTGCCGGGATGGCGGGAGTCCCCGGGGAGCTGTTTTTT. Protein: CASAGMAGVPGELFF.

The rearrangement joins TRBV7-3 to TRBJ2-1, with D possibly being TRBD2 (5 bases). The CDR3 length is 11 residues. Germline CDR1 and CDR2: SGHTA and FQGTGA. Trimming took off 2 bases at V and 9 bases at J, with 5 bases between the two ends. The CDR3 nucleotides are TGTGCCAGCAGCTTAGAGGGTGAGCAGTTCTTC. Residues: CASSLEGEQFF.

The V and J genes are TRBV7-2 and TRBJ1-5; D unclear. Trimming cost V 1 base and J 5 bases, with 9 bases left between them. The CDR3 sequence is 14 residues long. CDR1 and CDR2 from the germline V gene are SGHTA and FQGNSA. CDR3 bases: TGTGCCAGCAGCTTAGATAGCTCGTATCAGCCCCAGCATTTT. Its translation is CASSLDSSYQPQHF.

This chain joins TRBV10-3 and TRBJ1-1, with D hard to call. Trimming stripped 2 bases from V and 0 bases from J, with 4 bases between. Germline assignment: CDR1 ENHRY and CDR2 SYGVKD. This CDR3 has 13 residues. CDR3 DNA sequence: TGTGCCATCAGTGAGACAGTGAACACTGAAGCTTTCTTT. Translated: CAISETVNTEAFF.

V and J are TRBV28 and TRBJ2-7; 7 bases are a match to TRBD1. The CDR3 is made up of 13 amino acids. V was clipped by 7 bases and J by 2 bases; unmatched bases: 5. CDR1 and CDR2 from the germline V gene are MDHEN and SYDVKM. The CDR3 DNA follows: TGTGCCAGCACTGAGGGGGCAACCTACGAGCAGTACTTC. Its protein is CASTEGATYEQYF.

The V and J genes are TRBV5-1 and TRBJ2-7; TRBD2 aligns across 10 bases. V shed 9 bases and J 0 bases; nucleotides not matched to a gene: 9. This CDR3 is built from 15 residues. Germline assignment: CDR1 SGHRS and CDR2 YFSETQ. In DNA, the CDR3 is TGCGCCACTTCCGCCGGGACTAGCGTCTCCTACGAGCAGTACTTC. Residues: CATSAGTSVSYEQYF.

The chain is built from TRBV2 and TRBJ2-3; D is unclear. Between the trimmed V and J ends, which lost 1 base and 0 bases, there was a span of 11 bases. CDR3 length: 16 residues. From germline, CDR1 is SNHLY and CDR2 FYNNEI. The CDR3 region is CASSEEASRSTDTQYF. In nucleotides, the CDR3 is TGTGCCAGCAGTGAAGAGGCCAGCCGAAGCACAGATACGCAGTATTTT.

The chain links TRBV19 to TRBJ2-7; 10 bases are a match to TRBD1. CDR3 size: 15 residues. Germline lookup yields CDR1 LNHDA and CDR2 SQIVND (reference sequence). Germline trimming cut 5 bases from V and 2 bases from J; bases unmatched to any gene: 6. Here the CDR3 reads CASSLGQGETYEQYF. CDR3 sequence (DNA): TGTGCCAGTAGTCTAGGACAGGGGGAAACCTACGAGCAGTACTTC.

This rearrangement joins TRBV4-1 to TRBJ2-1; TRBD2 agrees at 9 bases. The V gene's germline CDR1 is MGHRA and CDR2 YSYEKL. The V gene end was trimmed by 0 bases and the J gene end by 6 bases; junction bases not matched to a gene: 12. The CDR3 is made up of 18 amino acids. CDR3 in amino acids: CASSQDLIMTSGTNEQFF. CDR3 in DNA: TGCGCCAGCAGCCAAGATTTAATTATGACTAGCGGAACCAATGAGCAGTTCTTC.

Points on this clone: The sample holds other DNA sequences that translate to the same CDR3. The V call is TRBV18, the J call TRBJ2-5, with 7 bases matching TRBD2. The CDR3 sequence is 13 residues long. From germline, CDR1 is KGHSH and CDR2 LQKENI. V was pared by 3 bases and J by 4 bases, with 2 bases of the junction left unmatched. This CDR3 reads CASSPGGGETQYF. CDR3 bases: TGTGCCAGCTCACCGGGCGGGGGAGAGACCCAGTACTTC.

V usage is TRBV29-1 and J usage is TRBJ2-1; 7 nucleotides match TRBD2. The V segment lost 8 bases and the J segment 2 bases; nucleotides outside the gene matches: 6. The CDR3 has 13 amino acids. CDR1 SQVTM and CDR2 ANQGSEA come from the germline V gene. In nucleotides, the CDR3 is TGCAGCATTACTAGCGCCACCTACAATGAGCAGTTCTTC. Residues: CSITSATYNEQFF.

The chain joins TRBV6-1 to TRBJ1-1; possibly TRBD1 for D (5 bases). CDR3 size: 14 residues. Germline CDR1 and CDR2: MNHNS and SASEGT. Between the trimmed V and J ends, which lost 7 bases and 11 bases, there was a span of 23 bases. The CDR3 DNA follows: TGTGCCAGCACCCTGACCCGAATCCAGGGTTTGGCTTTCTTT. Encoded protein: CASTLTRIQGLAFF.

The chain links TRBV28 to TRBJ1-2; TRBD1 might be the D (6 bases). The germline gives CDR1 MDHEN, CDR2 SYDVKM. V was shortened by 5 bases and J by 4 bases, with 8 bases between the two germline ends. The CDR3 has 12 amino acids. The CDR3 sequence is CASSPDSYGYTF. The CDR3, as DNA: TGTGCCAGCAGTCCGGACAGCTATGGCTACACCTTC.

The rearrangement links TRBV2 to TRBJ2-2; 12 nucleotides agree with TRBD2. Trimming removed 7 bases from V and 5 bases from J; junction bases left unmatched: 11. The CDR3 runs 17 residues. Germline V gene sequence: CDR1 SNHLY, CDR2 FYNNEI. This CDR3 reads CASIFRLAGAQTGELFF. CDR3 in DNA: TGTGCCAGCATTTTTAGACTAGCGGGAGCCCAGACCGGGGAGCTGTTTTTT.

The chain combines TRBV5-4 with TRBJ1-3; 7 nucleotides align to TRBD1. The junction had 4 bases not matched to a gene; V was cut back by 4 bases and J by 3 bases. The CDR3 totals 14 residues. CDR1 is SGHNT and CDR2 is YYREEE in the germline V gene (reference sequence). The CDR3 DNA reads as TGTGCCAGCAGCCGGGACAGAGTTGGAAACACCATATATTTT. Translation: CASSRDRVGNTIYF.

The chain links TRBV11-1 to TRBJ2-5; D may be TRBD2 (5 bases). Per the germline V gene, CDR1 is SGHAT and CDR2 is FQDESV (reference sequence). V was clipped by 1 base and J by 1 base, with 10 bases between them. This CDR3 contains 15 residues. Here the CDR3 reads CASSLVGGLQETQYF. The CDR3, as DNA: TGTGCCAGCAGCTTAGTTGGCGGGCTCCAAGAGACCCAGTACTTC.

The chain carries TRBV6-5 and TRBJ2-7; 7 nucleotides agree with TRBD2. From germline, CDR1 is MNHEY and CDR2 SVGAGI. V shed 5 bases, J shed 5 bases, and the junction held 12 bases outside the gene matches. CDR3 length equals 15 residues. The CDR3 DNA sequence: TGTGCCAGCAGTCCATCCGGGCTAGCGGTGAACGAGCAGTACTTC. This codes for CASSPSGLAVNEQYF.

The genes are TRBV28 and TRBJ2-2, with D possibly being TRBD2 (5 bases). Germline assignment: CDR1 MDHEN and CDR2 SYDVKM. Deletions cut 8 bases from V and 15 bases from J, with 13 bases between. The CDR3 contains 10 residues. CDR3 residues: CASPEDGMFF. The CDR3 DNA reads TGTGCCAGCCCCGAGGACGGGATGTTTTTT.

V usage is TRBV30 and J usage is TRBJ2-1; 7 nucleotides line up with TRBD2. Germline assignment: CDR1 GTSNPN and CDR2 SVGIG (reference sequence). J gave up 10 bases and V 3 bases, and 6 bases lay outside the gene matches. The CDR3 loop spans 12 amino acids. CDR3 amino acids: CAWRALGGEQFF. In DNA form, the CDR3 reads TGTGCCTGGAGGGCCTTGGGAGGGGAGCAGTTCTTC.

This chain connects TRBV29-1 to TRBJ2-7; perhaps TRBD2 as D (5 bases). Germline V gene data show CDR1 as SQVTM and CDR2 as ANQGSEA. CDR3 size: 10 residues. The ends were cut back, 4 bases at V and 7 bases at J, with 8 bases in the middle. CDR3 region: CSVGTGEQYF. The CDR3 DNA is TGCAGCGTTGGAACGGGGGAGCAGTACTTC.